This paragraph reports one T cell receptor (beta chain). Its cognate antigen is unknown. The CDR3 is made up of 17 amino acids. V shed 6 bases and J 4 bases; nucleotides not matched to a gene: 13. CDR1 and CDR2 from the germline V gene are MDHEN and SYDVKM. Data came from immunoSEQ multiplex PCR; TCRdb stores just in-frame clones and leaves some out. The sample comprises 150,000 or so clones, approximately 93% of which are singletons, and roughly 1.2% rests with the top ten. These data originate in a study of T cell responses to AZD1222 COVID-19 vaccine. Study-level findings and limits: The study found vaccine-associated CD4 TCRs spanning spike, dominant at 160-218 and 743-854. The donor cohort was predominantly white British with a female majority, and clonal diversity may have been underestimated.

This sequence joins TRBV28 and TRBJ1-3, with 9 nucleotides matching TRBD1. The TCR sequence derives from an adult who received the AZD1222 COVID-19 vaccine. The specimen was peripheral blood, collected 28 days after the second AZD1222 dose. CDR3 nucleotides: TGTGCCAGCAGGCCACCCCACAGGGGGCGGTTGGGAAACACCATATATTTT. It encodes CASRPPHRGRLGNTIYF. Combining the CDR3 with reference TRBV28 and TRBJ1-3 gives the whole variable domain DVKVTQSSRYLVKRTGEKVFLECVQDMDHENMFWYRQDPGLGLRLIYFSYDVKMKEKGDIPEGYSVSREKKERFSLILESASTNQTSMYLCASRPPHRGRLGNTIYFGEGSWLTVV.